The clone carrying this T cell receptor (beta chain) was counted once. This record comes from a study of blood T cell repertoires in COVID-19. Study information: Specimens from acute and convalescent COVID-19 originated in the United States, Italy and Spain. The analysed material was cDNA or gDNA that came from T cells, B-cell-depleted T cells, or PBMCs.

Germline V lookup: CDR1 SGHTA, CDR2 FQGNSA. The CDR3 sequence is 17 residues long. The trim removed 5 bases at V and 2 bases at J, leaving 9 bases unmatched. As handled by the study authors: Reference gene primers were amplified, and this amplification served to estimate nucleated cell counts. Assay: immunoSEQ multiplex PCR; the TCRdb copy retains only in-frame clones and omits some. V, J and clone size reflect that table, while D and trimming were determined from the DNA. The table lists approximately 160,000 clones, around four fifths of them singletons. What was sequenced was peripheral blood. The sequence was collected from a human donor in a cohort sampled during active COVID-19. The rearrangement links TRBV7-2 to TRBJ2-7, with TRBD2 identical over 13 bases. The CDR3 bases are TGTGCCAGCAGCATACTAGCGGGAGGGCCTTTGGCCTACGAGCAGTACTTC. Translating it yields CASSILAGGPLAYEQYF.